Sequencing of this TCR beta chain was carried out in a study of blood T cell repertoires in COVID-19. Study summary: There were acute and convalescent COVID-19 samples, and they came from the United States, Italy and Spain.

Germline V gene data show CDR1 as MNHEY and CDR2 as SMNVEV (reference sequence). The CDR3 sequence is 15 residues long. V lost 3 bases and J lost 0, with 9 bases in between. Profiled with immunoSEQ multiplex PCR; TCRdb holds only in-frame clones, not every one. The table lists 150,000 to 200,000 clones, approximately 95% of them singletons. Enrolled during active infection, Seattle patients were then followed longitudinally. This chain joins TRBV27 and TRBJ1-3, with D unclear. Input material: peripheral blood. The source is a woman aged 55-70 years with COVID-19, enrolled during active disease. This CDR3 reads CASSFFPGSGNTIYF. CDR3 in DNA: TGTGCCAGCAGTTTTTTCCCGGGCTCTGGAAACACCATATATTTT.